The sequence of this TCR beta chain was determined in a study of shared clonotypes between healthy human individuals. As for the study in general: Donors, aged 18 to 49, were two women and a few men. CD4 naive and memory got three plates each, CD8 naive two, CD8 memory one.

TCRdb keeps only in-frame clones here, not all; method: immunoSEQ multiplex PCR. The sample shows a few million clones, over 85% of them seen only once. The CDR3 spans 15 residues. In germline, CDR1 is SGDLS, CDR2 YYNGEE. V was cut by 0 bases and J by 4 bases, with 11 bases left in between. About this clone: The antigen is undetermined. This same CDR3 is encoded by further DNA sequences in the sample.

Whole-study results and caveats: Investigators expected sequencing depth to affect clonotype sharing among donors. The sharing of roughly 5% of naive CD4 clonotypes was seen across several donors.

Sequenced material: naive CD4+ T cells from PBMCs. Subset defined: CD45RA+ positively selected. This sequence was found in a man in his late teens or twenties in good health. Some clones in this sample may be carry-over from other donors' samples. This chain joins TRBV9 and TRBJ2-1; D perhaps matches TRBD2 (6 bases). CDR3 DNA: TGTGCCAGCAGCGTAGCGGGGAGCGGGTACAATGAGCAGTTCTTC. Translating gives CASSVAGSGYNEQFF.